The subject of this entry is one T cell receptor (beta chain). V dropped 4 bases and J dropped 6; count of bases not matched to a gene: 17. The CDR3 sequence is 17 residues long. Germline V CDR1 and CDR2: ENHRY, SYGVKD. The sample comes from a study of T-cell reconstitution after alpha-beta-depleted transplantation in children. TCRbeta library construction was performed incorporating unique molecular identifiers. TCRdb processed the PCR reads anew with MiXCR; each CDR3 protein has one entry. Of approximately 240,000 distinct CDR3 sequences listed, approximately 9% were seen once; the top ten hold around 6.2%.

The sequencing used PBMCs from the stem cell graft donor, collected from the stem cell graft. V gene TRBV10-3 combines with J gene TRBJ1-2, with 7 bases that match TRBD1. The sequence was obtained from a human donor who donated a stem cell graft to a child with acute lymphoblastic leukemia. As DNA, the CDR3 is TGTGCCATCAGTGCCCCGGGACAGAGTGTCAGCGGTCATGGCTACACCTTC. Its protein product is CAISAPGQSVSGHGYTF.